Following are 6 T cell receptor beta chains from one sample sequenced in a study of blood T cell repertoires in COVID-19. Clones were sequenced by immunoSEQ multiplex PCR, and TCRdb holds only the in-frame ones, with some missing. The profile shows 40,000 to 55,000 clones, roughly 88% of them singletons. Sequenced input: peripheral blood. These TCRs come from a woman older than 75 with acute or convalescent COVID-19.

This chain joins TRBV27 and TRBJ2-7, with D maybe TRBD1 (5 bases). Germline values: CDR1 MNHEY, CDR2 SMNVEV (reference sequence). The V end was cut by 2 bases, the J end by 4 bases, with 18 bases between. The CDR3 extends over 16 amino acids. In DNA form, the CDR3 reads TGTGCCAGCAGTTTACCCAGGGCGGTCCGGGCGTACGAGCAGTACTTC. Translating it yields CASSLPRAVRAYEQYF.

This clone occurred once. CDR3 loop: CASSDGQGQISGANVLTF. The CDR3 nucleotides are TGTGCCAGCAGCGACGGACAGGGACAGATCTCTGGGGCCAACGTCCTGACTTTC. The V gene is TRBV9, the J gene TRBJ2-6; 8 bases map to TRBD1. J gave up 0 bases and V 3 bases, and 8 bases lay outside the gene matches. The germline CDR1 and CDR2 sequences are SGDLS and YYNGEE. The CDR3 covers 18 residues.

The chain links TRBV18 to TRBJ1-5; 12 bases agree with TRBD1. Germline trimming cut 4 bases from V and 5 bases from J; bases unmatched to any gene: 3. The CDR3 sequence is 15 residues long. Germline CDR1 is KGHSH and CDR2 is LQKENI. The CDR3 coding sequence is TGTGCCAGCTCACGGGACAGGGGGCTCGATCAGCCCCAGCATTTT. It translates to CASSRDRGLDQPQHF. Supplemented by reference TRBV18 and TRBJ1-5, the full variable domain reads NAGVMQNPRHLVRRRGQEARLRCSPMKGHSHVYWYRQLPEEGLKFMVYLQKENIIDESGMPKERFSAEFPKEGPSILRIQQVVRGDSAAYFCASSRDRGLDQPQHFGDGTRLSIL.

The CDR3 loop is CASSSTGTVYGYTF. The DNA of the CDR3 is TGTGCCAGCAGCTCAACCGGGACAGTTTATGGCTACACCTTC. The chain is built from TRBV7-2 and TRBJ1-2; 7 bases match TRBD1. This CDR3 has 14 amino acids. The germline CDR1 and CDR2 sequences are SGHTA and FQGNSA. V dropped 4 bases and J dropped 5; count of bases not matched to a gene: 7.

The V and J genes are TRBV18 and TRBJ1-1, with TRBD1 as a possible D gene (5 bases). This CDR3 has 16 residues. CDR1 KGHSH and CDR2 LQKENI come from the germline V gene. Trimming cost V 0 bases and J 0 bases, with 11 bases left between them. The CDR3 DNA sequence: TGTGCCAGCTCACCACCGGGGCAGCCTTTGAACACTGAAGCTTTCTTT. Translating gives CASSPPGQPLNTEAFF.

The rearrangement joins TRBV5-6 to TRBJ1-1; a possible D gene is TRBD1 (5 bases). Germline values: CDR1 SGHDT, CDR2 YYEEEE. V lost 4 bases and J 0 bases, leaving 13 bases between the germline ends. The CDR3 contains 15 residues. In DNA form, the CDR3 reads TGTGCCAGCAGCAAAGGAGGGGCGGTGAACACTGAAGCTTTCTTT. Protein product: CASSKGGAVNTEAFF. The whole variable domain, filled in from reference TRBV5-6 and TRBJ1-1, reads DAGVTQSPTHLIKTRGQQVTLRCSPKSGHDTVSWYQQALGQGPQFIFQYYEEEERQRGNFPDRFSGHQFPNYSSELNVNALLLGDSALYLCASSKGGAVNTEAFFGQGTRLTVV.